The 27 T cell receptor beta chains given below trace back to one sample, sequenced in a study of shared clonotypes between healthy human individuals. Clones were read by immunoSEQ multiplex PCR, and TCRdb kept only the in-frame ones, dropping some. The table has 1.6 million or so clones, roughly 97% seen once. The sample was naive CD4+ T cells sorted from blood. This sample's subset: CD45RA+ positively selected. The receptors originated from a man in his thirties or forties in good health.

V usage is TRBV2 and J usage is TRBJ2-1; a possible D gene is TRBD1 (5 bases). From germline, CDR1 is SNHLY and CDR2 FYNNEI. The CDR3 runs 14 residues. Trimming cost V 4 bases and J 5 bases, with 12 bases left between them. The DNA of the CDR3 is TGTGCCAGCAGTGGACAGTTGGCCCACAATGAGCAGTTCTTC. This codes for CASSGQLAHNEQFF. Drawing the rest from reference TRBV2 and TRBJ2-1, the complete variable domain is EPEVTQTPSHQVTQMGQEVILRCVPISNHLYFYWYRQILGQKVEFLVSFYNNEISEKSEIFDDQFSVERPDGSNFTLKIRSTKLEDSAMYFCASSGQLAHNEQFFGPGTRLTVL.

This clone was detected once. This CDR3 is also generated by other DNA sequences in the sample. This chain joins TRBV7-2 and TRBJ2-2, with no clear D. This CDR3 is 12 amino acids long. Trimming took off 1 base at V and 5 bases at J, with 2 bases between the two ends. In germline, CDR1 is SGHTA, CDR2 FQGNSA. DNA for the CDR3: TGTGCCAGCAGCTTAGGTACCGGGGAGCTGTTTTTT. Amino acid sequence: CASSLGTGELFF.

The CDR3 is CAWNTDTDTQYF. The CDR3 DNA is TGTGCCTGGAACACCGACACAGATACGCAGTATTTT. This chain joins TRBV30 and TRBJ2-3; D gene ambiguous. Per the germline V gene, CDR1 is GTSNPN and CDR2 is SVGIG (reference sequence). The ends were cut back, 4 bases at V and 2 bases at J, with 7 bases in the middle. The CDR3 length is 12 residues.

In DNA form, the CDR3 reads TGTGCCAGCAGCCGGACTAGCGGGACTCAAAACATTCAGTACTTC. This gives the protein CASSRTSGTQNIQYF. The chain uses TRBV5-4 and TRBJ2-4, with TRBD2 matching over 12 bases. Unmatched junction bases numbered 4, after V lost 4 bases and J lost 5 bases. Germline CDR1 and CDR2: SGHNT and YYREEE (reference sequence). The CDR3 contains 15 residues.

This sequence joins TRBV18 and TRBJ2-7; tentatively, D is TRBD2 (6 bases). Germline CDR1 is KGHSH and CDR2 is LQKENI. The CDR3 has 18 amino acids. V was cut by 2 bases and J by 1 base, with 21 bases left in between. CDR3 residues: CASSPWGSAGTLSYEQYF. The DNA for the CDR3 is TGTGCCAGCTCACCATGGGGGTCCGCCGGGACTCTTTCCTACGAGCAGTACTTC.

Concerning this clone itself: This sample includes further DNA sequences coding for the same CDR3. The rearrangement links TRBV19 to TRBJ2-3; D not resolved. The CDR3 consists of 14 residues. Germline-derived CDR1 and CDR2 are LNHDA and SQIVND (reference sequence). The V end was cut by 3 bases, the J end by 0 bases, with 7 bases between. The CDR3 nucleotides are TGTGCCAGTAGTATCTCAAGCAGCACAGATACGCAGTATTTT. Translated: CASSISSSTDTQYF.

This chain links TRBV27 with TRBJ2-7, with 8 bases aligning to TRBD1. The CDR3 loop spans 15 amino acids. V was clipped by 2 bases and J by 5 bases; unmatched bases: 8. Germline V lookup: CDR1 MNHEY, CDR2 SMNVEV (reference sequence). Here the CDR3 reads CASSLIGTGPHEQYF. The CDR3 DNA follows: TGTGCCAGCAGTTTAATAGGGACAGGTCCCCACGAGCAGTACTTC.

V gene TRBV7-2 combines with J gene TRBJ1-2; weak D call: TRBD1 (5 bases). CDR3 length: 15 residues. Trimming removed 4 bases from V and 0 bases from J, with 12 bases in between. Germline V gene data show CDR1 as SGHTA and CDR2 as FQGNSA. CDR3 DNA sequence: TGTGCCAGCAGCTGGACGGGGGAGGCTAACTATGGCTACACCTTC. This gives the protein CASSWTGEANYGYTF.

This chain links TRBV28 with TRBJ1-2, with D hard to call. V was clipped by 3 bases and J by 4 bases, with 9 bases between them. Germline V lookup: CDR1 MDHEN, CDR2 SYDVKM. The CDR3 loop spans 13 amino acids. CDR3 residues: CASSLQAGYGYTF. CDR3 sequence (DNA): TGTGCCAGCAGTTTGCAGGCCGGCTATGGCTACACCTTC.

The rearrangement uses TRBV11-2 and TRBJ2-7; 7 positions match TRBD2. The CDR3 is 14 residues long. Germline V lookup: CDR1 SGHAT, CDR2 FQNNGV. The trim removed 1 base at V and 0 bases at J, leaving 0 bases unmatched. The DNA of the CDR3 is TGTGCCAGCAGCTTAGCGGGAGGCTCCTACGAGCAGTACTTC. Translated: CASSLAGGSYEQYF.

The rearrangement joins TRBV7-6 to TRBJ2-7; 12 bases align to TRBD2. This CDR3 comprises 16 residues. From germline, CDR1 is SGHVS and CDR2 FNYEAQ. The V segment lost 5 bases and the J segment 4 bases; nucleotides outside the gene matches: 9. CDR3 in DNA: TGTGCCAGCAGCCCGACCAGACTAGCGGGAGTGTACGAGCAGTACTTC. This codes for CASSPTRLAGVYEQYF.

This clone came up once. This same CDR3 is encoded by further DNA sequences in the sample. V is TRBV7-3 and J is TRBJ2-1; tentative D call: TRBD1 (6 bases). Trimming stripped 4 bases from V and 9 bases from J, with 7 bases between. CDR3 length equals 11 residues. Germline V gives CDR1 SGHTA, CDR2 FQGTGA. The CDR3: CASSSGVEQFF. The CDR3, as DNA: TGTGCCAGCAGCTCAGGGGTTGAGCAGTTCTTC.

The chain joins TRBV19 to TRBJ1-1; D unclear. V shed 6 bases and J shed 5 bases, with 13 bases lying between them. The CDR3 is 13 amino acids. Germline V gives CDR1 LNHDA, CDR2 SQIVND (reference sequence). This CDR3 is CASSEMGRTEAFF. The CDR3 nucleotides read TGTGCCAGTAGCGAAATGGGCCGGACTGAAGCTTTCTTT.

J is TRBJ1-2 and V is TRBV5-1; possible D gene TRBD1, 5 bases. Germline CDR1 and CDR2: SGHRS and YFSETQ. Trimming took 4 bases from V and 7 from J, leaving 17 bases between them. This CDR3 is built from 14 residues. The CDR3: CASSPGTDVFGYTF. The CDR3 DNA is TGCGCCAGCAGCCCCGGGACCGACGTGTTTGGCTACACCTTC. Full variable domain (missing parts from reference TRBV5-1 and TRBJ1-2): KAGVTQTPRYLIKTRGQQVTLSCSPISGHRSVSWYQQTPGQGLQFLFEYFSETQRNKGNFPGRFSGRQFSNSRSEMNVSTLELGDSALYLCASSPGTDVFGYTFGSGTRLTVV.

This chain links TRBV5-1 with TRBJ2-1; 10 nucleotides line up with TRBD1. V shed 2 bases and J 7 bases; nucleotides not matched to a gene: 9. The CDR3 extends over 16 amino acids. The V gene's germline CDR1 is SGHRS and CDR2 YFSETQ. CDR3 amino acids: CASSFMVGTGENEQFF. The CDR3 DNA follows: TGCGCCAGCAGCTTTATGGTGGGGACAGGGGAAAATGAGCAGTTCTTC.

The chain is built from TRBV18 and TRBJ1-4, with 9 bases identical to TRBD1. The CDR3 contains 17 residues. Looked up from germline, CDR1 is KGHSH and CDR2 is LQKENI. The V and J ends lost 3 bases and 0 bases, in that order; junction bases with no gene match: 5. The CDR3 sequence is CASSPLDRGATNEKLFF. For the CDR3, the DNA is TGTGCCAGCTCACCCTTGGACAGGGGAGCAACTAATGAAAAACTGTTTTTT.

The J gene is TRBJ1-1, the V gene TRBV11-3; 7 bases match TRBD1. The V segment lost 1 base and the J segment 7 bases; nucleotides outside the gene matches: 3. Germline lookup yields CDR1 SGHNT and CDR2 YENEEA. There are 13 residues in the CDR3. This CDR3 reads CASSLGGQLEAFF. CDR3 nucleotides: TGTGCCAGCAGCTTAGGGGGACAGCTTGAAGCTTTCTTT.

V is TRBV5-1 and J is TRBJ2-7; 8 nucleotides line up with TRBD1. The trim removed 8 bases at V and 3 bases at J, leaving 13 bases unmatched. Germline CDR1 reads SGHRS; CDR2 reads YFSETQ. CDR3 length equals 15 residues. The DNA for the CDR3 is TGCGCCAGTTCTCCCAAAGGACAGGGCTTCTACGAGCAGTACTTC. Its translation is CASSPKGQGFYEQYF.

The chain employs TRBV7-6 and TRBJ2-2; D is undetermined. The V end lost 2 bases, the J end lost 4 bases, and 8 bases lay between the germline ends. Germline CDR1 is SGHVS and CDR2 is FNYEAQ. The CDR3 is 14 residues long. The CDR3, as DNA: TGTGCCAGCAGCTTATCGCAGATCACCGGGGAGCTGTTTTTT. It is translated as CASSLSQITGELFF.

The chain employs TRBV5-4 and TRBJ1-2; the D gene is possibly TRBD1 (6 bases). CDR1 SGHNT and CDR2 YYREEE come from the germline V gene (reference sequence). Trimming cost V 2 bases and J 3 bases, with 14 bases left between them. This CDR3 has 15 amino acids. CDR3 sequence (DNA): TGTGCCAGCAGCTTTGGGGGGCAGAGGGACTATGGCTACACCTTC. Amino acid sequence: CASSFGGQRDYGYTF.

The chain is built from TRBV18 and TRBJ2-1, with no clear D. The CDR3 is 16 residues long. Germline assignment: CDR1 KGHSH and CDR2 LQKENI. V lost 3 bases, J lost 8 bases, and 20 bases lay in between. The CDR3 reads CASSPAIARVDDEQFF. Here the CDR3 DNA reads TGTGCCAGCTCACCGGCCATAGCCCGGGTCGATGATGAGCAGTTCTTC.

This rearrangement joins TRBV13 to TRBJ2-3; D call uncertain. Germline assignment: CDR1 PRHDT and CDR2 FYEKMQ (reference sequence). The V gene lost 8 bases and the J gene lost 2 bases, with 14 bases spanning the gap. This CDR3 has 14 amino acids. CDR3 in DNA: TGTGCCAGCTCTGGACGCTTATACACAGATACGCAGTATTTT. Translation: CASSGRLYTDTQYF. Complete variable domain (other parts from reference TRBV13 and TRBJ2-3): AAGVIQSPRHLIKEKRETATLKCYPIPRHDTVYWYQQGPGQDPQFLISFYEKMQSDKGSIPDRFSAQQFSDYHSELNMSSLELGDSALYFCASSGRLYTDTQYFGPGTRLTVL.

This clone was observed a single time. This chain links TRBV19 with TRBJ2-7; D may be TRBD1 (6 bases). CDR1 and CDR2 (germline): LNHDA, SQIVND (reference sequence). V lost 7 bases and J 4 bases, leaving 11 bases between the germline ends. The length of the CDR3 is 12 residues. The CDR3: CASKGVEYEQYF. CDR3 in DNA: TGTGCCAGTAAGGGGGTCGAGTACGAGCAGTACTTC.

This rearrangement joins TRBV9 to TRBJ2-5; D may be TRBD2 (5 bases). Germline values: CDR1 SGDLS, CDR2 YYNGEE. The CDR3 spans 14 residues. V shed 4 bases and J shed 5 bases, with 15 bases lying between them. The chain's CDR3 is CASSPFLGEETQYF. The CDR3 region has the DNA TGTGCCAGCAGCCCGTTCTTGGGAGAGGAGACCCAGTACTTC.

The rearrangement links TRBV13 to TRBJ1-3, with a possible D match to TRBD1 (5 bases). V lost 4 bases to trimming and J lost 8 bases, with 6 bases between them. The length of the CDR3 is 11 residues. The germline V gene has CDR1 PRHDT and CDR2 FYEKMQ (reference sequence). CDR3 loop: CASSWGDTIYF. CDR3 DNA sequence: TGTGCCAGCAGCTGGGGGGACACCATATATTTT.

This CDR3 is CASSLLGSVTGELFF. CDR3 in DNA: TGTGCCAGCAGCTTGCTGGGGTCGGTCACCGGGGAGCTGTTTTTT. This sequence joins TRBV5-4 and TRBJ2-2; D is unclear. Germline V gene data show CDR1 as SGHNT and CDR2 as YYREEE (reference sequence). The CDR3 runs to 15 residues. The ends were cut back, 1 base at V and 4 bases at J, with 11 bases in the middle.

The chain combines TRBV4-1 with TRBJ2-7; 7 nucleotides align to TRBD2. The CDR3 consists of 15 residues. CDR1 is MGHRA, CDR2 YSYEKL, per germline. V trimming: 5 bases; J trimming: 1 base; junction bases outside the gene matches: 8. The CDR3 loop is CASSSFLGGSYEQYF. In DNA, the CDR3 is TGCGCCAGCAGCTCGTTTCTGGGAGGGTCCTACGAGCAGTACTTC.